This T cell receptor beta chain was retrieved from a study of shared clonotypes between healthy human individuals. Study details: Plates per donor: three CD4 naive, three CD4 memory, two CD8 naive, one CD8 memory.

Germline V lookup: CDR1 SGDLS, CDR2 YYNGEE. Germline trimming cut 4 bases from V and 8 bases from J; bases unmatched to any gene: 8. The CDR3 has 14 amino acids. Deep-level settings were used for running the assay. Generated by immunoSEQ multiplex PCR, the TCRdb table keeps only in-frame clones and is missing some. The profile shows millions of clones, 90% to 95% of them singletons. As regards this clone: Antigen: not known.

The study's findings and limits: Clonotypes not shared had lower generation probabilities than those common to all four donors.

The sample consisted of naive CD4+ T cells sorted from blood. Subset described: CD45RA+ positively selected. The clonotype comes from a man younger than 35 in good health. The chain has TRBV9 and TRBJ1-2; TRBD1 agrees at 10 bases. The CDR3 spells CASSPTGTGDGYTF. The CDR3 DNA reads as TGTGCCAGCAGCCCCACCGGGACAGGGGACGGCTACACCTTC.